The 2 T cell receptor beta chains reported below all come from one sample, sequenced in a study of cytomegalovirus exposure and HLA in healthy donors (dated by TCRdb to the late 2010s). Libraries were built with the immunoSEQ multiplex PCR assay. For the multiplex PCR, a mixture combining 60 forward primers for TCR Vbeta segments and 13 reverse primers for TCR Jbeta segments was used. TCRdb retrieved this table from immuneACCESS and kept in-frame rearrangements only. Not all clones are present; in checked studies, unresolved V genes account for under half, and no reason is known for the remainder. Present in this sample are 70,000 or so clones, around 87% of which were seen just once. The ten largest clones add up to about 12% of the sample. The sequenced sample was PBMCs. The source of these receptors is a woman aged 25 to 45 in good health and CMV-seropositive.

V gene TRBV27 combines with J gene TRBJ2-1; 10 nucleotides agree with TRBD2. The trim removed 5 bases at V and 5 bases at J, leaving 6 bases unmatched. The V gene's germline CDR1 is MNHEY and CDR2 SMNVEV (reference sequence). The CDR3 extends over 15 amino acids. CDR3 bases: TGTGCCAGCAGTCCCAGACTAGCGGGTAACAATGAGCAGTTCTTC. Translation: CASSPRLAGNNEQFF.

The chain couples TRBV20-1 to TRBJ2-1; 8 bases match TRBD1. The CDR3 runs to 11 residues. Germline V gene sequence: CDR1 DFQATT, CDR2 SNEGSKA (reference sequence). CDR3 nucleotides: TGCAGCCGACAGGGGAACAATGAGCAGTTCTTC. It yields the protein CSRQGNNEQFF.